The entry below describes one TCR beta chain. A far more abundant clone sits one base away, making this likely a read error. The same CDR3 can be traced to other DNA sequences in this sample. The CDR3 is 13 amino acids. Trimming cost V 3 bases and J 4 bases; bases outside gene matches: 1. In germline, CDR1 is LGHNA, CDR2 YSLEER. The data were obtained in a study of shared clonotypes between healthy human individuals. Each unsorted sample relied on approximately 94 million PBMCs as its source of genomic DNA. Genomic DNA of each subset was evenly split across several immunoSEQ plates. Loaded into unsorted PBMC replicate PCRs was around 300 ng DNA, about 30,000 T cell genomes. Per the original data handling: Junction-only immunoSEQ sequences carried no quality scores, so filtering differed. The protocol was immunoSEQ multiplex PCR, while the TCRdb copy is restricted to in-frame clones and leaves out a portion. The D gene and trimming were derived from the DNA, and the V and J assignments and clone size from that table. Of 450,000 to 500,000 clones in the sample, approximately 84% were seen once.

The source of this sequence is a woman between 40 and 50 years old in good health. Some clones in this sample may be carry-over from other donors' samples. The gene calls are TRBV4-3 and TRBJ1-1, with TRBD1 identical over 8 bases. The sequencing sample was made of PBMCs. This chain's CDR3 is CASSQTGVTEAFF. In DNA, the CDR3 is TGCGCCAGCAGCCAGACAGGGGTCACTGAAGCTTTCTTT.